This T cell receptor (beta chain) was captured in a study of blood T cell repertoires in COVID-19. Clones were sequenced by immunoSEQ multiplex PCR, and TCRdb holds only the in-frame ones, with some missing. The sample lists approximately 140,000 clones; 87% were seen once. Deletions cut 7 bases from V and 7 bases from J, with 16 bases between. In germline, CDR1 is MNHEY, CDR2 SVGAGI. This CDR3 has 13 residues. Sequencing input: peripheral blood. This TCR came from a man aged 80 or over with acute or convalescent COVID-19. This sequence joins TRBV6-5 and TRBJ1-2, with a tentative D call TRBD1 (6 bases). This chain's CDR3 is CASTNGRGGGYTF. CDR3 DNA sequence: TGTGCCAGCACCAATGGCAGGGGTGGTGGCTACACCTTC.